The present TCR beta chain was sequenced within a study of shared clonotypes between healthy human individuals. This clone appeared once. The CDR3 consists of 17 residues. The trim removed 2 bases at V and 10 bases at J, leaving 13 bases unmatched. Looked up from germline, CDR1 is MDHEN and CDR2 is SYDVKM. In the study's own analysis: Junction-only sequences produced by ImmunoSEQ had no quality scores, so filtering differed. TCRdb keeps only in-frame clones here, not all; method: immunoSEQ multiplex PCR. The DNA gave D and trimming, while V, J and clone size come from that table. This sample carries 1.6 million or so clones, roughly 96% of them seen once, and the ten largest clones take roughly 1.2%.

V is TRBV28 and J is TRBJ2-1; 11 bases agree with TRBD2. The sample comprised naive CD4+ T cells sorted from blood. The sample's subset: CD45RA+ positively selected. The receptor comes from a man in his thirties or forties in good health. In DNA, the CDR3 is TGTGCCAGCAGTTTACCCCCACTAGCGGGAGTTCTATCCGAGCAGTTCTTC. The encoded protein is CASSLPPLAGVLSEQFF. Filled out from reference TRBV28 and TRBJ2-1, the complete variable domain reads DVKVTQSSRYLVKRTGEKVFLECVQDMDHENMFWYRQDPGLGLRLIYFSYDVKMKEKGDIPEGYSVSREKKERFSLILESASTNQTSMYLCASSLPPLAGVLSEQFFGPGTRLTVL.